The 20 T cell receptor beta chains reported below all come from one sample, sequenced in a study of human T cells and chemical hapten exposure. TCRdb re-analysed the RACE reads in MiXCR, keeping a single row per CDR3 protein. The table has more than 90,000 distinct CDR3 sequences, about 10% seen once. Time point defined: patch test 1, 2 weeks after DPC sensitization. The treatment is: therapeutic diphenylcyclopropenone sensitization with weekly scalp DPC. This sample comprised whole blood, obtained in connection with sensitization to the hapten diphenylcyclopropenone (DPC). The receptors shown here come from a man aged 35 to 55 with alopecia areata. Some clones in this sample may be carry-over from other donors' samples.

This rearrangement joins TRBV28 to TRBJ1-4; the match to TRBD1 covers 7 bases. This CDR3 contains 17 residues. With 7 bases clipped from V and 6 bases from J, the junction kept 17 bases outside the gene matches. Germline V CDR1 and CDR2: MDHEN, SYDVKM. The CDR3 nucleotides are TGTGCCAGCAATAGCCGGACAGGCTCAATTCGGGATGAAAAACTGTTTTTT. Its translation: CASNSRTGSIRDEKLFF.

This CDR3 is CATSKGRLQYF. CDR3 sequence (DNA): TGTGCCACCAGCAAGGGGAGATTACAGTATTTT. V usage is TRBV15 and J usage is TRBJ2-3, with D perhaps assigned TRBD1 or TRBD2 (5 bases each). Trimming stripped 4 bases from V and 12 bases from J, with 11 bases between. There are 11 residues in the CDR3. The V gene's germline CDR1 is LNHNV and CDR2 YYDKDF (reference sequence).

This chain joins TRBV15 and TRBJ2-7; 9 bases are a match to TRBD2. With V trimmed by 0 bases and J by 2 bases, 5 bases remained unmatched. CDR3 length equals 16 residues. Germline V gives CDR1 LNHNV, CDR2 YYDKDF (reference sequence). As DNA, the CDR3 is TGTGCCACCAGCAGAGATGGGGCTAGCGGGACCTACGAGCAGTACTTC. It encodes CATSRDGASGTYEQYF.

V gene TRBV20-1 combines with J gene TRBJ1-4; no clear D gene. The CDR3 runs 13 residues. V lost 3 bases to trimming and J lost 7 bases, with 12 bases between them. Germline V gene sequence: CDR1 DFQATT, CDR2 SNEGSKA (reference sequence). CDR3 sequence reads: CSASSSPSEKLFF. The DNA of the CDR3 is TGCAGTGCTAGCTCCAGCCCGAGTGAAAAACTGTTTTTT.

The genes are TRBV6-2 or TRBV6-3 and TRBJ2-3, with 9 bases fitting TRBD2. The length of the CDR3 is 15 residues. The trim removed 6 bases at V and 4 bases at J, leaving 8 bases unmatched. Looked up from germline, CDR1 is MNHEY and CDR2 is SVGEGT. CDR3 residues: CASRAGTSYADTQYF. The DNA for the CDR3 is TGTGCCAGCAGGGCCGGGACTAGCTACGCAGATACGCAGTATTTT.

This clonotype was seen more than once but under ten times. V and J are TRBV7-2 and TRBJ2-5; the D gene could be TRBD1 or TRBD2 (5 bases each). V was pared by 4 bases and J by 5 bases, with 17 bases between. The CDR3 extends over 15 amino acids. Germline V gene sequence: CDR1 SGHTA, CDR2 FQGNSA. The DNA for the CDR3 is TGTGCCAGCAGCTCGGGGCTTATTTTGGAGGAGACCCAGTACTTC. Protein: CASSSGLILEETQYF.

Only a few counts were recorded for this clonotype. The rearrangement joins TRBV20-1 to TRBJ2-3; TRBD2 matches 7 bases. From germline, CDR1 is DFQATT and CDR2 SNEGSKA (reference sequence). The CDR3 runs to 15 residues. Germline trimming cut 4 bases from V and 0 bases from J; bases unmatched to any gene: 7. The chain's CDR3 is CSAKRGTTSTDTQYF. The CDR3 nucleotides are TGCAGTGCTAAACGTGGGACTACTAGCACAGATACGCAGTATTTT.

This clonotype was detected ten times or more. This chain joins TRBV5-1 and TRBJ2-3, with D perhaps TRBD2 (5 bases). The germline CDR1 and CDR2 sequences are SGHRS and YFSETQ. V dropped 2 bases and J dropped 2 bases, with 9 bases sitting between them. The CDR3 runs to 14 residues. DNA of the CDR3: TGCGCCAGCAGCTTCCTGGACTTCACAGATACGCAGTATTTT. Amino acids: CASSFLDFTDTQYF.

The chain carries TRBV6-2 or TRBV6-3 and TRBJ2-7; a possible D gene is TRBD1 (5 bases). The CDR3 has 17 residues. The ends were cut back, 6 bases at V and 2 bases at J, with 23 bases in the middle. Germline CDR1 MNHEY, CDR2 SVGEGT. The CDR3 coding sequence is TGTGCCAGCAGCGACCCGAATGGGGCAGCAGCAACCTACGAGCAGTACTTC. Its protein is CASSDPNGAAATYEQYF.

This clonotype was seen a few times. CDR3 nucleotides: TGTGCCAGCAGTTTTAACGTACAAGACCTCCACTCTGGAAACACCATATATTTT. Protein product: CASSFNVQDLHSGNTIYF. V gene TRBV28 combines with J gene TRBJ1-3; D is undetermined. In germline, CDR1 is MDHEN, CDR2 SYDVKM. This CDR3 is 18 amino acids long. V was clipped by 3 bases and J by 0 bases, with 18 bases between them.

This clonotype occurred a few times. The J gene is TRBJ2-4, the V gene TRBV29-1; D possibly matches TRBD1 or TRBD2 (6 bases each). Germline CDR1 and CDR2: SQVTM and ANQGSEA. V lost 2 bases, J lost 1 base, and 15 bases lay in between. CDR3 length equals 16 residues. Here the CDR3 reads CSVEPPGAGAKNIQYF. CDR3 in DNA: TGCAGCGTTGAACCCCCGGGGGCTGGGGCCAAAAACATTCAGTACTTC.

This clonotype was recorded many times. The gene calls are TRBV12-3 or TRBV12-4 and TRBJ2-7; TRBD1 is a possible D gene (5 bases). The CDR3 is 10 amino acids. The germline V and J ends were trimmed by 3 bases and 9 bases, with 6 bases remaining between them. The CDR3 DNA reads as TGTGCCAGCAGTTTTGACAGGCAGTACGTC. Amino acid sequence: CASSFDRQYV.

The chain combines TRBV28 with TRBJ2-5; TRBD2 matches 11 bases. The V segment lost 7 bases and the J segment 3 bases; nucleotides outside the gene matches: 16. This CDR3 has 18 amino acids. CDR1 MDHEN and CDR2 SYDVKM come from the germline V gene. Here the CDR3 reads CASTSSGLAGGRKETQYF. Here the CDR3 DNA reads TGTGCCAGCACCTCCTCGGGGCTAGCGGGAGGACGAAAAGAGACCCAGTACTTC.

This clonotype came up many times. The chain recombines TRBV7-8 with TRBJ2-3; D may be TRBD1 or TRBD2 (5 bases each). Germline V gene lookup returns CDR1 SGHVS and CDR2 FQNEAQ. Trimming pared 1 base from V and 4 bases from J, leaving 12 bases between. This CDR3 is 15 amino acids long. The CDR3, as DNA: TGTGCCAGCAGCTTAGAATGGGGGTCAGCAGATACGCAGTATTTT. Translating gives CASSLEWGSADTQYF.

This clonotype appeared a few times. The rearrangement joins TRBV6-2 or TRBV6-3 to TRBJ2-6, with a tentative D call TRBD1 (7 bases). Trimming shortened V by 7 bases and J by 4 bases, and 17 bases separated the two germline ends. The germline gives CDR1 MNHEY, CDR2 SVGEGT. The CDR3 extends over 16 amino acids. CDR3 DNA sequence: TGTGCCAGCATTCGGAGGGGGCAGGAGGGGGCCAACGTCCTGACTTTC. It is translated as CASIRRGQEGANVLTF.

The chain has TRBV3-1 and TRBJ2-7, with 7 bases matching TRBD2. The germline V gene encodes CDR1 LGHDT and CDR2 YNNKEL (reference sequence). This CDR3 region has 14 residues. Trimming took 3 bases from V and 3 from J; bases not matched to a gene: 5. The CDR3 here is CASSQGTSVYEQYV. The CDR3 DNA is TGTGCCAGCAGCCAGGGTACTAGCGTCTACGAGCAGTACGTC.

Only a few counts were recorded for this clonotype. The genes are TRBV12-3 or TRBV12-4 and TRBJ1-5; the D is unclear. The CDR3 spans 15 residues. V gave up 3 bases and J gave up 4 bases, with 13 bases separating them. The CDR3 nucleotides are TGTGCCAGCAGTTTGCGGGCGGAGAAGAATCAGCCCCAGCATTTT. It specifies CASSLRAEKNQPQHF.

The V gene is TRBV7-6, the J gene TRBJ1-1, with a tentative D call TRBD1 (5 bases). The V end was cut by 5 bases, the J end by 4 bases, with 23 bases between. The CDR3 has 17 amino acids. Germline V gives CDR1 SGHVS, CDR2 FNYEAQ. The CDR3 spells CASSLIAGGAVSTEAFF. The CDR3 DNA reads as TGTGCCAGCAGCCTCATCGCAGGTGGGGCGGTGAGCACTGAAGCTTTCTTT.

V usage is TRBV14 and J usage is TRBJ2-7; 10 nucleotides align to TRBD1. The V and J ends lost 5 bases and 2 bases, in that order; junction bases with no gene match: 18. The CDR3 runs 19 residues. Germline V gene data show CDR1 as SGHDN and CDR2 as FVKESK. In nucleotides, the CDR3 is TGTGCCAGCAGCTTGCTGCGGGACAGGGGCTACCTAAAAACCTACGAGCAGTACTTC. It is translated as CASSLLRDRGYLKTYEQYF.

This clonotype was detected once. This chain connects TRBV27 to TRBJ2-3; D is uncertain. The V end lost 1 base, the J end lost 2 bases, and 7 bases lay between the germline ends. CDR3 size: 14 residues. The germline CDR1 and CDR2 sequences are MNHEY and SMNVEV (reference sequence). CDR3: CASSLYRTTDTQYF. The CDR3 DNA reads TGTGCCAGCAGTTTATATCGGACCACAGATACGCAGTATTTT.